This T cell receptor (beta chain) was documented in a study of shared clonotypes between healthy human individuals. The study's findings and limits: Among the subsets, naive ones generally showed larger estimated richness than memory ones.

V lost 4 bases to trimming and J lost 8 bases; unmatched junction nucleotides: 1. CDR3 length: 11 residues. The germline V gene encodes CDR1 DFQATT and CDR2 SNEGSKA (reference sequence). Remarks on this clone: Antigen: not known.

Genomic DNA (from each subset) was split evenly across several immunoSEQ plates. Assay: immunoSEQ multiplex PCR; the TCRdb copy retains only in-frame clones and omits some. Here the sample spans some 1 million clones, around 76% being singletons. The chain uses TRBV20-1 and TRBJ1-2, with 10 nucleotides matching TRBD1. The sample consisted of memory CD4+ T cells sorted from blood. The sample's subset: CD45RA-negative fraction. This receptor was taken from a man between 18 and 35 years old in good health. For the CDR3, the DNA is TGCAGTGCTACGGGACAGGGGGGCTACACCTTC. This encodes CSATGQGGYTF.